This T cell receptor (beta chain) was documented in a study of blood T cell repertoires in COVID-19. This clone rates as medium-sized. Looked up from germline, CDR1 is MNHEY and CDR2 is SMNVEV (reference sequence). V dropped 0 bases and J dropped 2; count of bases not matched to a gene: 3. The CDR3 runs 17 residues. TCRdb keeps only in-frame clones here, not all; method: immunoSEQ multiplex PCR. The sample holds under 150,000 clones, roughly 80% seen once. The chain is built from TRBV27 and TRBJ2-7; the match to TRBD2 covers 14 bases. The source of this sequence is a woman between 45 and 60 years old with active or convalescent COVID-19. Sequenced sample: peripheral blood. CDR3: CASSLSGTSGGTYEQYF. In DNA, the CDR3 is TGTGCCAGCAGTTTATCGGGGACTAGCGGGGGCACCTACGAGCAGTACTTC.